This T cell receptor (beta chain) was sequenced during a study of PD-1 blockade in classical Hodgkin lymphoma. Study-wide points: Healthy donors were reported to have higher baseline TCR diversity than newly diagnosed patients. By C4D1, CD4+ diversity increased significantly, especially in complete responders.

Assay: immunoSEQ multiplex PCR; the TCRdb copy retains only in-frame clones and omits some. The sample includes about 72,000 clones, about 93% of them seen just once. The CDR3 spans 15 residues. V gave up 5 bases and J gave up 6 bases; unmatched junction bases: 3. Germline CDR1 reads SGHVS; CDR2 reads FQNEAQ. For this clone: Its antigen is undetermined.

All the patients suffered relapse after autologous stem cell transplantation, and brentuximab vedotin exposure differed. Sequencing used peripheral blood mononuclear cells (PBMCs), obtained at baseline. The chain is built from TRBV7-8 and TRBJ2-2, with 13 bases fitting TRBD2. The clonotype comes from a human donor with classical Hodgkin lymphoma. The CDR3 DNA reads as TGTGCCAGCAGCACACTAGCGGGAGGGGCCGGGGAGCTGTTTTTT. This gives the protein CASSTLAGGAGELFF.